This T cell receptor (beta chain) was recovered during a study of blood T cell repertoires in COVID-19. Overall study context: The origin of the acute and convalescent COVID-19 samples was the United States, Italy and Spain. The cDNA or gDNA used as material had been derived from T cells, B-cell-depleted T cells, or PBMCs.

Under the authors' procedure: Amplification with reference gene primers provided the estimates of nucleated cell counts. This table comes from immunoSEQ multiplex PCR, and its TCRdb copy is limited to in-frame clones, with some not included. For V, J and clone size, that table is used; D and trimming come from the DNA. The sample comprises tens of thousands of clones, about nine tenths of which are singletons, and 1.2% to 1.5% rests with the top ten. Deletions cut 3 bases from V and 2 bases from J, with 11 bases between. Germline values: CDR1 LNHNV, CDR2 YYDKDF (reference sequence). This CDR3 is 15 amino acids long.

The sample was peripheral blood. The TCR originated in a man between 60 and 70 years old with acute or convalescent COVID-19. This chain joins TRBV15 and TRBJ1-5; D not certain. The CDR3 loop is CATSSLQRGNQPQHF. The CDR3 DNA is TGTGCCACCAGCAGTCTGCAGCGAGGCAATCAGCCCCAGCATTTT.